Below are 17 T cell receptor beta chains sequenced from a single sample in a study of T cell repertoires in cytomegalovirus infection. Via MiXCR, TCRdb re-called the reads, giving one row per CDR3 protein. The table records roughly 920,000 distinct CDR3 sequences, approximately 32% of them present only once. The antigens of these receptors remain unknown. The sequences come from cultured CD8+ T cells from PBMCs, collected from culture after CMV antigen stimulation. All receptors come from a human donor in good health (CMV status not recorded). Some clones in this sample may be carry-over from other donors' samples.

About this clonotype itself: As the CDR3 is not closed by the conserved phenylalanine or tryptophan, this likely results from a read error. In DNA, the CDR3 is TGTGCCAGCAGCTTGGACGGGGACTCCACAGATACGCAGTATTAT. This gives the protein CASSLDGDSTDTQYY. This chain connects TRBV7-3 to TRBJ2-3; a weak D match, TRBD2 (6 bases). The CDR3 spans 15 residues. V was clipped by 3 bases and J by 2 bases, with 12 bases between them. Germline assignment: CDR1 SGHTA and CDR2 FQGTGA.

This rearrangement joins TRBV7-9 to TRBJ2-1; tentative D call: TRBD1 (6 bases). V dropped 2 bases and J dropped 5 bases, with 16 bases sitting between them. Germline CDR1 is SEHNR and CDR2 is FQNEAQ (reference sequence). The CDR3 extends over 16 amino acids. The CDR3 region has the DNA TGTGCCAGCAGCTTACCCCCGCAGGGGAAAAACAATGAGCAGTTCTTC. Its translation is CASSLPPQGKNNEQFF.

This clonotype appeared many times. This chain connects TRBV7-2 to TRBJ2-7; D is unresolved. This CDR3 is built from 12 residues. Germline values: CDR1 SGHTA, CDR2 FQGNSA. Deletions cut 1 base from V and 7 bases from J, with 8 bases between. The CDR3 DNA sequence: TGTGCCAGCAGCTTAGGATCCGGAGAGCAGTACGTC. Translated: CASSLGSGEQYV.

The table lists this clonotype with a few counts. The chain joins TRBV6-1 to TRBJ1-2; D gene ambiguous. This CDR3 has 14 amino acids. Germline CDR1 and CDR2: MNHNS and SASEGT. V was trimmed by 0 bases and J by 3 bases, leaving 8 bases between them. The CDR3 region is CASSEAETDYGYTF. As DNA, the CDR3 is TGTGCCAGCAGTGAAGCTGAGACTGACTATGGCTACACCTTC.

The V and J genes are TRBV5-6 and TRBJ2-5; D gene unclear. The CDR3 is 12 residues long. V shed 5 bases and J shed 6 bases, with 11 bases lying between them. CDR1 is SGHDT, CDR2 YYEEEE, per germline. In nucleotides, the CDR3 is TGTGCCAGCAGTTCCGGCGGCAAGACCCAGTACTTC. Translation: CASSSGGKTQYF.

Only a few counts were recorded for this clonotype. V and J are TRBV7-8 and TRBJ2-3, with TRBD2 identical over 13 bases. Germline values: CDR1 SGHVS, CDR2 FQNEAQ. This CDR3 spans 20 amino acids. The J segment lost 2 bases and the V segment lost 2 bases, leaving 13 bases of the junction unmatched. Written as DNA, the CDR3 is TGTGCCAGCAGCTTAAACCTCGGACTAGCGGGGGAGCTCTTCACAGATACGCAGTATTTT. It is translated as CASSLNLGLAGELFTDTQYF.

This clonotype was counted ten times or more. This rearrangement joins TRBV19 to TRBJ2-2, with D maybe TRBD1 (5 bases). The germline V gene encodes CDR1 LNHDA and CDR2 SQIVND (reference sequence). The V end was cut by 3 bases, the J end by 6 bases, with 8 bases between. This CDR3 contains 13 residues. Written as DNA, the CDR3 is TGTGCCAGTAGTATGGCAGGGTCCGGGGAGCTGTTTTTT. Amino acid sequence: CASSMAGSGELFF.

This chain connects TRBV4-1 to TRBJ2-5; TRBD1 matches at 9 bases. CDR1 is MGHRA and CDR2 is YSYEKL in the germline V gene. The V segment lost 5 bases and the J segment 1 base; nucleotides outside the gene matches: 5. The CDR3 has 15 amino acids. The CDR3 coding sequence is TGCGCCAGCAGCGTCGGACAGGGGCTCCAAGAGACCCAGTACTTC. Its translation: CASSVGQGLQETQYF.

On this clonotype: The junction differs from germline at one of its ends, possibly a read error. The chain employs TRBV7-6 and TRBJ1-1; D might be TRBD1 (5 bases). Germline assignment: CDR1 SGHVS and CDR2 FNYEAQ. There are 17 residues in the CDR3. The CDR3 coding sequence is TGTGTCAGCAGCTTGGGGGAACCGGCAGGGCCGAACACTGAAGCTTTCTTT. Its protein is CVSSLGEPAGPNTEAFF.

This clonotype has more than one count but fewer than ten. Here the CDR3 reads CASSLNRDLNRGYNEQFF. The CDR3 DNA sequence: TGTGCCAGCAGCTTAAACCGGGACCTTAACCGTGGCTACAATGAGCAGTTCTTC. V usage is TRBV11-2 and J usage is TRBJ2-1; D may correspond to TRBD1 or TRBD2 (5 bases each). Germline CDR1 SGHAT, CDR2 FQNNGV. The CDR3 loop spans 18 amino acids. Trimming shortened V by 2 bases and J by 3 bases, and 20 bases separated the two germline ends.

The J gene is TRBJ2-6, the V gene TRBV10-2; 10 nucleotides agree with TRBD2. The germline CDR1 and CDR2 sequences are WSHSY and SAAADI. The V and J ends lost 4 bases and 3 bases, in that order; junction bases with no gene match: 18. The CDR3 loop spans 21 amino acids. The CDR3 region is CASSGGGPSGGAVDGANVLTF. CDR3 sequence (DNA): TGCGCCAGCAGTGGGGGGGGGCCCAGCGGGGGGGCGGTGGATGGGGCCAACGTCCTGACTTTC.

The chain couples TRBV27 to TRBJ1-2; D ambiguous. This CDR3 has 14 amino acids. Germline lookup yields CDR1 MNHEY and CDR2 SMNVEV (reference sequence). The germline V and J ends were trimmed by 5 bases and 7 bases, with 17 bases remaining between them. The CDR3 reads CASSVHSLKGGYTF. In nucleotides, the CDR3 is TGTGCCAGCAGTGTACACTCGCTTAAAGGTGGCTACACCTTC.

This clonotype was detected a few times. V usage is TRBV19 and J usage is TRBJ2-7; maybe TRBD1 (6 bases). Germline values: CDR1 LNHDA, CDR2 SQIVND (reference sequence). Trimming removed 1 base at V and 0 bases at J, with 7 bases between. The CDR3 totals 14 residues. CDR3: CASSIAQGSYEQYF. In DNA form, the CDR3 reads TGTGCCAGTAGTATAGCACAGGGCTCCTACGAGCAGTACTTC.

This clonotype was counted many times. CDR3 in DNA: TGTGCCAGCAGCCTACCTGCGGAGCGGGAACTCACAGATACGCAGTATTTT. Its translation is CASSLPAERELTDTQYF. The rearrangement links TRBV7-2 to TRBJ2-3, with TRBD2 identical over 7 bases. The germline V gene encodes CDR1 SGHTA and CDR2 FQGNSA. After removal of 5 bases from V and 2 bases from J, the junction contained 13 bases not matched to a gene. The CDR3 length is 17 residues.

CDR3 nucleotide sequence: TGCGCCAGCAGCTTTGAAGGCAATCAGCCCCAGCATTTT. This gives the protein CASSFEGNQPQHF. V is TRBV5-1 and J is TRBJ1-5; D remains ambiguous. The CDR3 sequence is 13 residues long. The V end lost 2 bases, the J end lost 2 bases, and 5 bases lay between the germline ends. In germline, CDR1 is SGHRS, CDR2 YFSETQ.

V is TRBV19 and J is TRBJ1-1; possible D gene TRBD1, 6 bases. The germline V gene encodes CDR1 LNHDA and CDR2 SQIVND (reference sequence). The V end was cut by 7 bases, the J end by 5 bases, with 14 bases between. The CDR3 consists of 13 residues. The CDR3 sequence is CASNYRVGTEAFF. DNA of the CDR3: TGTGCCAGTAACTACAGGGTGGGGACTGAAGCTTTCTTT.

There are a few counts of this clonotype. This rearrangement joins TRBV20-1 to TRBJ2-1; tentatively, D is TRBD2 (6 bases). CDR1 is DFQATT, CDR2 SNEGSKA, per germline (reference sequence). This CDR3 is built from 15 residues. V gave up 0 bases and J gave up 4 bases, with 13 bases separating them. Here the CDR3 reads CSARDTAGRYNEQFF. The DNA for the CDR3 is TGCAGTGCTAGAGATACAGCGGGCCGATACAATGAGCAGTTCTTC.